The count of the clone carrying this TCR beta chain is one. As yet, its antigen is unknown. A read error may produce the germline difference seen at one junction end. These data belong to a study of cytomegalovirus exposure and HLA in healthy donors. Background on the study: Earlier, fewer than 140 million unique TCR beta sequences were recovered from around 180 million T cells by an analysis.

Study-wide findings and caveats: TCR beta V- and J-gene trimming was later associated with a missense DCLRE1C variant.

The PCR was carried out with 60 Vbeta primers and 13 Jbeta primers. Profiling relied on immunoSEQ multiplex PCR, and the TCRdb table lists in-frame clones only, not all of them. Of around 130,000 clones listed, about 79% are singletons. The CDR3 contains 12 residues. Germline lookup yields CDR1 SEHNR and CDR2 FQNEAQ (reference sequence). V usage is TRBV7-9 and J usage is TRBJ1-1, with D unclear. The sequence was obtained from a woman under 30 in good health and CMV-seropositive. Source material: PBMCs. The CDR3 loop is CSSSSRRDEAFF. The DNA of the CDR3 is TGTTCCAGCAGCTCGCGACGGGATGAAGCTTTCTTT.